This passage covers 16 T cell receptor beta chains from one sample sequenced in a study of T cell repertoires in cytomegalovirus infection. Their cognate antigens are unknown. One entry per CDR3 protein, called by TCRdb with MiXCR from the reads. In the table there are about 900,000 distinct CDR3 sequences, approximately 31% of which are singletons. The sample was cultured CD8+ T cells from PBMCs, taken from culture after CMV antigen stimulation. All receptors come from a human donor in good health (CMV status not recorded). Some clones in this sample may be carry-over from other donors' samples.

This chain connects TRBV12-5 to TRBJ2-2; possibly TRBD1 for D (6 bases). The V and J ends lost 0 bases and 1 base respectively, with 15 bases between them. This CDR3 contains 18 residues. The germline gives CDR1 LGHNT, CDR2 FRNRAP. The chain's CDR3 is CASGLVRDMEWNTGELFF. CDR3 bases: TGTGCTAGTGGTTTGGTAAGGGACATGGAGTGGAACACCGGGGAGCTGTTTTTT.

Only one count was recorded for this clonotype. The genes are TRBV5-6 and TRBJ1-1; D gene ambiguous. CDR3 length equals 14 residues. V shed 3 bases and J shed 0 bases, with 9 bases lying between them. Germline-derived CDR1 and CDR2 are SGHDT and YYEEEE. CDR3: CASSSPYMNTEAFF. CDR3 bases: TGTGCCAGCAGCTCACCGTATATGAACACTGAAGCTTTCTTT.

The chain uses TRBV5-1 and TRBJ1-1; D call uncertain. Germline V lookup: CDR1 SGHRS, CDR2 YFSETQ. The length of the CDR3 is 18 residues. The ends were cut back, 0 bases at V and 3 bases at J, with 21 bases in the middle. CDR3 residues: CASSLELASREPDTEAFF. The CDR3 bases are TGCGCCAGCAGCTTGGAGCTTGCGTCTCGTGAGCCTGACACTGAAGCTTTCTTT.

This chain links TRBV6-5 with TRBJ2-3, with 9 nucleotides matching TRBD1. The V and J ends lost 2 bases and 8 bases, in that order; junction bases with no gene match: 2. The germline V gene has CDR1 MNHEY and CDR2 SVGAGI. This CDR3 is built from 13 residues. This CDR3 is CASSYTTGGTQYF. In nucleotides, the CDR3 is TGTGCCAGCAGTTACACGACAGGGGGTACGCAGTATTTT.

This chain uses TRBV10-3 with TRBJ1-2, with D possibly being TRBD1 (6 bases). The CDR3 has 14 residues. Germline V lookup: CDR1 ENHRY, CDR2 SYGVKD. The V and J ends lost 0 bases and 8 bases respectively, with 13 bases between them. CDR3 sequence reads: CAISESPQGGGYTF. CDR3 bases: TGTGCCATCAGTGAGTCCCCACAGGGAGGAGGCTACACCTTC.

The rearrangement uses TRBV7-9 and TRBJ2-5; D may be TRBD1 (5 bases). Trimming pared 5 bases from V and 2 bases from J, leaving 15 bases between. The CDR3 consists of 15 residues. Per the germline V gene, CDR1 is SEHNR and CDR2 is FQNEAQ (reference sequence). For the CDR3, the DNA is TGTGCCAGCAGCGCAGGGTGGACCGAACAAGAGACCCAGTACTTC. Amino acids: CASSAGWTEQETQYF.

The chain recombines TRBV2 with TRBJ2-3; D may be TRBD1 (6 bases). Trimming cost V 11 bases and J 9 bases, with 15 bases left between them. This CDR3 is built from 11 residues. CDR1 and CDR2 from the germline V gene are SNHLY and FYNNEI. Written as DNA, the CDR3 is TGTGCCTTTGACAGGCAGCGAACGCAGTATTTT. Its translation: CAFDRQRTQYF.

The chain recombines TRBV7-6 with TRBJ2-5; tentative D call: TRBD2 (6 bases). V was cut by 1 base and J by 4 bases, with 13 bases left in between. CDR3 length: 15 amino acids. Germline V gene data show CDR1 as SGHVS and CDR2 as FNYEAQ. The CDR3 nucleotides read TGTGCCAGCAGCTTAGGTTCTGGGGGAGGAGAGACCCAGTACTTC. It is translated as CASSLGSGGGETQYF.

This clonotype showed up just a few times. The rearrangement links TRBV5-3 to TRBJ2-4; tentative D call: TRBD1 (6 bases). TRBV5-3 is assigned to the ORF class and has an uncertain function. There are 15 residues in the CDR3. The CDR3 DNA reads TGTGCAGACAGGCCCGAAAACTCAGACTTGAACATTCAGTACTTC. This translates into CADRPENSDLNIQYF.

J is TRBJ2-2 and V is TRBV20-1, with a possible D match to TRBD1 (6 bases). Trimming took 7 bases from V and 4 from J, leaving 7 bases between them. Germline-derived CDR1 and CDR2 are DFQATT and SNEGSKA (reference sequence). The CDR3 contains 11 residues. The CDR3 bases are TGCAGTGTGGGGGCCACCGGGGAGCTGTTTTTT. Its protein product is CSVGATGELFF.

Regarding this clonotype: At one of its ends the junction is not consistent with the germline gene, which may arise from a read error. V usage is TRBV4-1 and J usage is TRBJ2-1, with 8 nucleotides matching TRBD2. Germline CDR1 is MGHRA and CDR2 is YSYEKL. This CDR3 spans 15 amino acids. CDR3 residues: CASSQTGGHESEQFF. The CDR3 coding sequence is TGTGCCAGCAGCCAGACGGGGGGGCACGAGTCTGAGCAGTTCTTC.

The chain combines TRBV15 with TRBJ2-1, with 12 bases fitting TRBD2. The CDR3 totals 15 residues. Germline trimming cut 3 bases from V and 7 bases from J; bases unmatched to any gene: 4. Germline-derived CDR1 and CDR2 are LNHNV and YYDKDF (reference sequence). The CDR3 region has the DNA TGTGCCACCAGCAGCCTAGCGGGGGGGAGAAATGAGCAGTTCTTC. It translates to CATSSLAGGRNEQFF.

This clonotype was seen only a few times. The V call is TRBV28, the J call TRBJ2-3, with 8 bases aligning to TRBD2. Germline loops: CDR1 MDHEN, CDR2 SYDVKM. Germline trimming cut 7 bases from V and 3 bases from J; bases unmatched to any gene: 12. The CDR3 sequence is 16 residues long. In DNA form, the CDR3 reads TGTGCCAGCAACCCGACGGGGGGGGGCTTAACAGATACGCAGTATTTT. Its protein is CASNPTGGGLTDTQYF.

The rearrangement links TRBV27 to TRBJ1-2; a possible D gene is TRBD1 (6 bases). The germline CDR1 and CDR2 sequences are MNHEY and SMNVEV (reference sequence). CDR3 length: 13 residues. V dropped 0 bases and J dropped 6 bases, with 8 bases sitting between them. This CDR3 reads CASSLSGGNGYTF. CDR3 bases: TGTGCCAGCAGTTTATCAGGGGGTAATGGCTACACCTTC.

The CDR3 loop is CASSSPGRYEQYV. The CDR3 DNA sequence: TGTGCCAGCAGCTCTCCTGGTCGGTACGAGCAGTACGTC. The rearrangement links TRBV7-9 to TRBJ2-7; unclear D gene. V gave up 4 bases and J gave up 4 bases, with 11 bases separating them. Germline V gene data show CDR1 as SEHNR and CDR2 as FQNEAQ (reference sequence). The CDR3 consists of 13 residues.

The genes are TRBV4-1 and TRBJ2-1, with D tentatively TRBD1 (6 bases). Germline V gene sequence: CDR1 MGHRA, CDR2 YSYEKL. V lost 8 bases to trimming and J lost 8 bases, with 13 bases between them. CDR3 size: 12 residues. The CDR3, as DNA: TGCGCCAGCGAGCCAGGGGCAGATGAGCAGTTCTTC. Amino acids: CASEPGADEQFF.